This T cell receptor (beta chain) was obtained from a study of blood T cell repertoires in COVID-19. Across the whole study: Specimens from acute and convalescent COVID-19 originated in the United States, Italy and Spain. Sample material is recorded as cDNA or gDNA derived from T cells, B-cell-depleted T cells, or PBMCs.

The germline V gene encodes CDR1 SGHNT and CDR2 YYREEE (reference sequence). This CDR3 region has 14 residues. The V end was cut by 0 bases, the J end by 1 base, with 6 bases between. Source study methods: Amplification from reference gene primers served as the basis for estimated nucleated cell counts. Sequenced by immunoSEQ multiplex PCR; TCRdb stores in-frame clones only, minus some. That table supplies the V and J calls and clone size; D and trimming were determined from the DNA. The table lists 20,000 or so clones, about 89% of them singletons. This clone came up once. Sequencing was performed on peripheral blood. This chain connects TRBV5-4 to TRBJ2-3; the D is unclear. This receptor was identified in a human donor in a cohort sampled during active COVID-19. The CDR3 is CASSLERGTDTQYF. In DNA form, the CDR3 reads TGTGCCAGCAGCTTGGAACGGGGCACAGATACGCAGTATTTT.